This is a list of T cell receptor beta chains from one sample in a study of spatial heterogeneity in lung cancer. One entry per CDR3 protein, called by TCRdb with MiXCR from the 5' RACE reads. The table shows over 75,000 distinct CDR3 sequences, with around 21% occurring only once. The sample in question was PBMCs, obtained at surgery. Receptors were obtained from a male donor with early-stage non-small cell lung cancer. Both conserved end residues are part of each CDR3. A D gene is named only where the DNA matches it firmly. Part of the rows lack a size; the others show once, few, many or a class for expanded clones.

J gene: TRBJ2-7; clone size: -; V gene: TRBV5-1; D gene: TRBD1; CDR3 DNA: TGCGCCAGCAGCTTGGCCGGGACAGGGTACTACGAGCAGTACTTC; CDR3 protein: CASSLAGTGYYEQYF
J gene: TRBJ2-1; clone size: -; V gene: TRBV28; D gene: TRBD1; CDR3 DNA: TGTGCCAGCACCGGTCCGGGGACAGGAGTAATGAGTTCCTACAATGAGCAGTTCTTC; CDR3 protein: CASTGPGTGVMSSYNEQFF
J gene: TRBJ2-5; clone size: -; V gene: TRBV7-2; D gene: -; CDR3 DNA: TGTGCCAGCAGCCCCCCCGCAGGGATACAAGAGACCCAGTACTTC; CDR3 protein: CASSPPAGIQETQYF
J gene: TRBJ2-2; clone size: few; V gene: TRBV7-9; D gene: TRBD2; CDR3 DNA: TGTGCCAGCAGCCCCGGGACTAGCGACACCGGGGAGCTGTTTTTT; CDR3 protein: CASSPGTSDTGELFF
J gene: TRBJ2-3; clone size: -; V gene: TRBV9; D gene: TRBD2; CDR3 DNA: TGTGCCAGCAGCGTACTAGCGGATGATACGCAGTATTTT; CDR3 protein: CASSVLADDTQYF
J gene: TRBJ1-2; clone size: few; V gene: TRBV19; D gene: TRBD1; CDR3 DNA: TGTGCCAGTAGTCCTGGGACAGGGGGAACCTATGGCTACACCTTC; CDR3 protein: CASSPGTGGTYGYTF
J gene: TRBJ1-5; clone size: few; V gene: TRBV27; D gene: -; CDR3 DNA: TGTGCCAGCAGTTTAGAGGGTCGGGGCAATCAGCCCCAGCATTTT; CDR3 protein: CASSLEGRGNQPQHF
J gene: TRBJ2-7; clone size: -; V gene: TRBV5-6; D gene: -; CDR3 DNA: TGTGCCAGCAGCTTGGGTACAGGACCCCGCGAGCAGTACTTC; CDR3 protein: CASSLGTGPREQYF
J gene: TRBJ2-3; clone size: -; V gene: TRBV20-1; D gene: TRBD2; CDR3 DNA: TGCAGTGCTGGGGGACTAGCGGCTAGCACAGATACGCAGTATTTT; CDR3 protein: CSAGGLAASTDTQYF
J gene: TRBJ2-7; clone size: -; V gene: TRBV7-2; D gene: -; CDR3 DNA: TGTGCCAGCAGCCCCTCGCCTAGCGATGCCTACGAGCAGTACTTC; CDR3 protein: CASSPSPSDAYEQYF
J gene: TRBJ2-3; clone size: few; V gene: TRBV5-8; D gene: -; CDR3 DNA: TGTGCCAGCAGCTTGGGGGCAACTGGGAGGAGGCGGACAGATACGCAGTATTTT; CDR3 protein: CASSLGATGRRRTDTQYF
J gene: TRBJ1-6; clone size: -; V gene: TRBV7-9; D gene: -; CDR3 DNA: TGTGCCAGCAGCTTAGAAACCAGAAATTCACCCCTCCACTTT; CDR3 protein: CASSLETRNSPLHF
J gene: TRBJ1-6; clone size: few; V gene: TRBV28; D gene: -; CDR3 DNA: TGTGCCAGCACCTTTAGCTCCTATAATTCACCCCTCCACTTT; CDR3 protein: CASTFSSYNSPLHF
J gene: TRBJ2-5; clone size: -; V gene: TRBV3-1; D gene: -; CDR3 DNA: TGTGCCAGCAGCCAAGTGGGGGAAGAGACCCAGTACTTC; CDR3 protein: CASSQVGEETQYF
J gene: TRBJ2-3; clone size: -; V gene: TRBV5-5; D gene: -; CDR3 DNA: TGTGCCAGCAGCGAACGCCCTGACTTACGCACAGATACGCAGTATTTT; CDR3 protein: CASSERPDLRTDTQYF
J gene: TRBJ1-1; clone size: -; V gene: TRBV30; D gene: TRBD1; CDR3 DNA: TGTGCCTGGAGTAAGGGGGCGCGAACTGAAGCTTTCTTT; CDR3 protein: CAWSKGARTEAFF
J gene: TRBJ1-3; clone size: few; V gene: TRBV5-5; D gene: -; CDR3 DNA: TGTGCCAGCAGCTTGCCAGGGGCCTTCGGAAACACCATATATTTT; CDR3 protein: CASSLPGAFGNTIYF
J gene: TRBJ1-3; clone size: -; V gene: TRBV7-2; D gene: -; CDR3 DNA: TGTGCCAGCAGGATCACGGAGTCTGGAAACACCATATATTTT; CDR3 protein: CASRITESGNTIYF
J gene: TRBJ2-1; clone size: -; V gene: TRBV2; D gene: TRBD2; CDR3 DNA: TGTGCCAGCAGGACGACTAGCGGGAGGGCCGTCTCCTACAATGAGCAGTTCTTC; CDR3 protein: CASRTTSGRAVSYNEQFF
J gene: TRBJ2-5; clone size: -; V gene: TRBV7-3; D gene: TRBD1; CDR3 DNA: TGTGCCAGCAGCTTACTTGGACAGGGACAAGAGACCCAGTACTTC; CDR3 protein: CASSLLGQGQETQYF
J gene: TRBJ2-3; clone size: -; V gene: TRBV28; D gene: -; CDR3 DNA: TGTGCCAGCAGTTTCATCGAGGCAGATACGCAGTATTTT; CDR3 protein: CASSFIEADTQYF
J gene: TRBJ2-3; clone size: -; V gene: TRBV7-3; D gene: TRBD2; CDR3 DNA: TGTGCCAGCAGCTGGACAGGAGCGGGGGGGCCCGCAGATACGCAGTATTTT; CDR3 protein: CASSWTGAGGPADTQYF
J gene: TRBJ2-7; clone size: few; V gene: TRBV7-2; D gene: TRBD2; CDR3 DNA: TGTGCCAGCAGCTTAGCGAGACTAGCGGGAGAAGTTGAGTACTTC; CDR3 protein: CASSLARLAGEVEYF
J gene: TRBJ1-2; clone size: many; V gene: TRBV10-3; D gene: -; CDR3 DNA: TGTGCCATCAGTATGGGACTGACCAACTATGGCTACACCTTC; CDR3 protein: CAISMGLTNYGYTF
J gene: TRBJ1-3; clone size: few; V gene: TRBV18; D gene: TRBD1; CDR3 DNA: TGTGCCAGCTCACCCAATACAGGGGACGGAAACACCATATATTTT; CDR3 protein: CASSPNTGDGNTIYF
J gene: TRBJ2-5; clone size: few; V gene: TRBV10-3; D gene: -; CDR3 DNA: TGTGCCATCAGTGAGTCGGGGGGCCAAGAGACCCAGTACTTC; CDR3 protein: CAISESGGQETQYF
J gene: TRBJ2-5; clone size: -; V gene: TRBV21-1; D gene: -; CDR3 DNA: TGTGCCAGCAGCAATACTAGCGGGAGAGAGACCCAGTACTTC; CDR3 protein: CASSNTSGRETQYF
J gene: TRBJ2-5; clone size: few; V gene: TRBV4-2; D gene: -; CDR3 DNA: TGTGCCAGCAGCCATAAAGGAGGAGAGACCCAGTACTTC; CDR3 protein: CASSHKGGETQYF
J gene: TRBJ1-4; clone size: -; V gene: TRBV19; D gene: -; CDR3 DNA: TGTGCCAGTAGTCCCAGGGAAGAACTGTTTTTT; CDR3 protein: CASSPREELFF
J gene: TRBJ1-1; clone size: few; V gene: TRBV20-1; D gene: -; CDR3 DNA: TGCAGTGCCAACTTCATCGCGGCAGGGGAGAACACTGAAGCTTTCTTT; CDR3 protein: CSANFIAAGENTEAFF
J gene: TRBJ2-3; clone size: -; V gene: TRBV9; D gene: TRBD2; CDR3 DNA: TGTGCCAGCAGCGTCCTAGCGGGAGAGTCCACAGATACGCAGTATTTT; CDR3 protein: CASSVLAGESTDTQYF
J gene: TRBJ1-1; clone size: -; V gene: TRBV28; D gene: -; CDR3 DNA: TGTGCCACGGGGGCCATTGAGGCTTTCTTT; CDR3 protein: CATGAIEAFF
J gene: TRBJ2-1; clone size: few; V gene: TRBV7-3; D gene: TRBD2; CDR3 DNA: TGTGCCAGCAGCTCACCTAGGGGACTAGCGGGAAAAACCCAAGGGTCCTACAATGAGCAGTTCTTC; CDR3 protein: CASSSPRGLAGKTQGSYNEQFF
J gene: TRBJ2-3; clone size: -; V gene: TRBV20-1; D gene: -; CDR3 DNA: TGCAGTGCTAGAGAGGGACCTAGCACAGATACGCACTATTTT; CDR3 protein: CSAREGPSTDTHYF
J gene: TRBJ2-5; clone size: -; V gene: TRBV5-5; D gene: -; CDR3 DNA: TGTGCCAGCAGCTTCCCAGCGGCTGGAGGGGCAGAGACCCAGTACTTC; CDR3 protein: CASSFPAAGGAETQYF
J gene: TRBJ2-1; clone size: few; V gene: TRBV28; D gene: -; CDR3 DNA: TGTGCCAGCAAGGCAGGGATTAGAAATGAGCAGTTCTTC; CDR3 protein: CASKAGIRNEQFF
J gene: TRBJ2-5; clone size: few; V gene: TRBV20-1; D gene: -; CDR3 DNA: TGCAGTGCTAGAGTGGCCGGACAAGAGACCCAGTACTTC; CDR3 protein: CSARVAGQETQYF
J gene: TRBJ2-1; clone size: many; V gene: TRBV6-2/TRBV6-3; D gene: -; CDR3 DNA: TGTGCCAGCAGGCGTCGTCTGGGTTCCTACAATGAGCAGTTCTTC; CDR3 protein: CASRRRLGSYNEQFF
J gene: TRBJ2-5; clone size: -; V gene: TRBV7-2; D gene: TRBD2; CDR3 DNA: TGTGCCAGCAGCTCCCTGGGGGGGGAGACCCAGTACTTC; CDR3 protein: CASSSLGGETQYF
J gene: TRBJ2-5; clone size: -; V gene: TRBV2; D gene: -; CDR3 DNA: TGTGCCAGCAGTGGCCTCTCCACCGACCCTTCCGGGGAGACCCAGTACTTC; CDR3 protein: CASSGLSTDPSGETQYF
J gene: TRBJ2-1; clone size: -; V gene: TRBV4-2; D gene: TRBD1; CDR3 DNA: TGTGCCAGCAGCCCGAGGGGACAGGGTAGCTACAATGAGCAGTTCTTC; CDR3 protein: CASSPRGQGSYNEQFF
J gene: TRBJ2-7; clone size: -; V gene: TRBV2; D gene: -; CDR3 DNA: TGTGCCAGCAGAGGGGGGTACGAGCAGTACTTC; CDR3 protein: CASRGGYEQYF
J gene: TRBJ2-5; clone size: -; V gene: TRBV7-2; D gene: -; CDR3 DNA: TGTGCCAGCAGACAACAAGAGGCAGAGACCCAGTACTTC; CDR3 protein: CASRQQEAETQYF
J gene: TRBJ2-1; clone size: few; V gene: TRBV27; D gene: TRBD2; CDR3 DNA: TGTGCCAGCAGGCTAGCGGGAGCCCACAATGAGCAGTTCTTC; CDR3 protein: CASRLAGAHNEQFF
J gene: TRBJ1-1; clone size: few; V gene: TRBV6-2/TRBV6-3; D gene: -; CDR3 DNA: TGTGCCAGCAGTTACTCGGGGACATTCGCTTTCTTT; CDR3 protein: CASSYSGTFAFF
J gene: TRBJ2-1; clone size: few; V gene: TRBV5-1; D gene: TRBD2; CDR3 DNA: TGCGCCAGCAGCTCACTAGCGGGAGTGGTAGGTGAGCAGTTCTTC; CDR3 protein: CASSSLAGVVGEQFF
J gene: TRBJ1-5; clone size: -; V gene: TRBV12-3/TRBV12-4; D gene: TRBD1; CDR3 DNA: TGTGCCAGCAGCCGCGGGACAGCTCAGCCCCAGCATTTT; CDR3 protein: CASSRGTAQPQHF
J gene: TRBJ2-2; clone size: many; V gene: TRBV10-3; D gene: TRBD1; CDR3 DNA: TGTGCCATCAGTCTAGGACAGGGAGAGACCGGGGAGCTGTTTTTT; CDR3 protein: CAISLGQGETGELFF
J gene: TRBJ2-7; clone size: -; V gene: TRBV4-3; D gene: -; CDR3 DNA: TGCGCCAGCAGCCAAGAGCAATTCACCTACGAGCAGTACTTC; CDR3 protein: CASSQEQFTYEQYF
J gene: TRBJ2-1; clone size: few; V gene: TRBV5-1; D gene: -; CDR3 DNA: TGCGCCAGCAAAGACAGCCCCCCTAGCAATGAGCAGTTCTTC; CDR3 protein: CASKDSPPSNEQFF
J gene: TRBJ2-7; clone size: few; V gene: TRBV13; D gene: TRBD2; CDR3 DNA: TGTGCCAGCAGCTTCCGGGACTACCCCTACGAGCAGTACTTC; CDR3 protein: CASSFRDYPYEQYF